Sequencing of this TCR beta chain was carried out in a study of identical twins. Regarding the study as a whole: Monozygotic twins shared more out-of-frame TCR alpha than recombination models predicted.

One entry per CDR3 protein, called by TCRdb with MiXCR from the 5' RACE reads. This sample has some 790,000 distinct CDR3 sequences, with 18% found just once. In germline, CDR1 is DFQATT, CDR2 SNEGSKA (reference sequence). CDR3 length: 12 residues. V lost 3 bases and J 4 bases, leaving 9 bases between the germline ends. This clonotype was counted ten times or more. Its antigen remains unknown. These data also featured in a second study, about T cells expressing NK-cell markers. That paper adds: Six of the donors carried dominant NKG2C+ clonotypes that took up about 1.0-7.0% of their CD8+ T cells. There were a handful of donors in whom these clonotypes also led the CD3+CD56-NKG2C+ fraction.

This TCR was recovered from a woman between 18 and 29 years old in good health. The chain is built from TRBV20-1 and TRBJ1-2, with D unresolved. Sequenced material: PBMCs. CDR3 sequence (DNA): TGCAGTGCTAGCAGTCGCCTCTATGGCTACACCTTC. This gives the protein CSASSRLYGYTF.